A selection of T cell receptor beta chains follows, all from one sample in a study of a mutant IDH1 vaccine in newly diagnosed glioma. Sequenced by immunoSEQ multiplex PCR; TCRdb stores in-frame clones only, minus some. Of about 40,000 clones listed, more than 85% are singletons. No antigen has been identified for these receptors. Sequences were derived from PBMCs, sampled from a glioma patient whose treatment included an IDH1 peptide vaccine. Receptor source: a man between 45 and 60 years old with glioma. The CDR3 runs from the conserved cysteine through the conserved F or W. The order of the fields is J gene, V gene, D gene, clone size, CDR3 DNA, CDR3 protein. A D gene is named only where the DNA matches it firmly. Clone sizes are given selectively: once, few, many, or a class where the clone is expanded.

J gene: TRBJ1-4; V gene: TRBV18; D gene: NA; clone size: NA; CDR3 DNA: TGTGCCAGCTCACCGGGTCCCTGGGCAACTAATGAAAAACTGTTTTTT; CDR3 protein: CASSPGPWATNEKLFF
J gene: TRBJ1-2; V gene: TRBV29-1; D gene: TRBD1; clone size: NA; CDR3 DNA: TGCAGCGTTGGGGGGGCCACCAGGGGGGGCTACACCTTC; CDR3 protein: CSVGGATRGGYTF
J gene: TRBJ1-4; V gene: TRBV10-2; D gene: NA; clone size: NA; CDR3 DNA: TGCGCCAGCAGTGACATAGGGGGAAAGAATGAAAAACTGTTTTTT; CDR3 protein: CASSDIGGKNEKLFF
J gene: TRBJ1-2; V gene: TRBV15; D gene: NA; clone size: NA; CDR3 DNA: TGTGCCACCAGCAGAGTCGGGGCTAACTATGGCTACACCTTC; CDR3 protein: CATSRVGANYGYTF
J gene: TRBJ2-7; V gene: TRBV27; D gene: TRBD2; clone size: NA; CDR3 DNA: TGTGCCAGCCTCCCGGTAGGCGGGAGTGTCGACGAGCAGTACTTC; CDR3 protein: CASLPVGGSVDEQYF
J gene: TRBJ2-1; V gene: TRBV7-6; D gene: NA; clone size: NA; CDR3 DNA: TGTGCCAGCAGCTTCAGGGACAATGAGCAGTTCTTC; CDR3 protein: CASSFRDNEQFF
J gene: TRBJ2-3; V gene: TRBV10-3; D gene: NA; clone size: NA; CDR3 DNA: TGTGCCATCAGTCGGGGGGCCAGCACAGATACGCAGTATTTT; CDR3 protein: CAISRGASTDTQYF
J gene: TRBJ1-5; V gene: TRBV6-1; D gene: NA; clone size: NA; CDR3 DNA: TGTGCCAGCAGTGAAAGACCGACGAGCAATCAGCCCCAGCATTTT; CDR3 protein: CASSERPTSNQPQHF
J gene: TRBJ2-1; V gene: TRBV5-1; D gene: TRBD2; clone size: NA; CDR3 DNA: TGCGCCAGCAGCGGTACTGGGACTAGCGGGACGGGTGAGCAGTTCTTC; CDR3 protein: CASSGTGTSGTGEQFF
J gene: TRBJ2-2; V gene: TRBV7-2; D gene: NA; clone size: NA; CDR3 DNA: TGTGCCAGCAGCTTAGTCCAGGGGTCGGGCGGGGAGCTGTTTTTT; CDR3 protein: CASSLVQGSGGELFF
J gene: TRBJ1-5; V gene: TRBV5-6; D gene: NA; clone size: NA; CDR3 DNA: TGTGCCAGCAGCTTGGTGGGCGATAGCAATCAGCCCCAGCATTTT; CDR3 protein: CASSLVGDSNQPQHF
J gene: TRBJ1-2; V gene: TRBV18; D gene: NA; clone size: few; CDR3 DNA: TGTGCCAGCTCATTATCAGGGGACCATGGCTACACCTTC; CDR3 protein: CASSLSGDHGYTF
J gene: TRBJ2-6; V gene: TRBV4-2; D gene: NA; clone size: NA; CDR3 DNA: TGTGCCAGCAGCCAAGATCTGAGGGGGGGCCCATCTGGGGCCAACGTCCTGACTTTC; CDR3 protein: CASSQDLRGGPSGANVLTF
J gene: TRBJ2-2; V gene: TRBV4-2; D gene: NA; clone size: NA; CDR3 DNA: TGTGCCAGCAGCCAAGTCAAACCCGGGGAGCTGTTTTTT; CDR3 protein: CASSQVKPGELFF
J gene: TRBJ1-1; V gene: TRBV30; D gene: NA; clone size: NA; CDR3 DNA: TGTGCCTGGTATTCTGGACGGAGGAACACTGAAGCTTTCTTT; CDR3 protein: CAWYSGRRNTEAFF
J gene: TRBJ2-7; V gene: TRBV5-1; D gene: NA; clone size: NA; CDR3 DNA: TGCGCCAGCAGCTTGTGGCCAGGGGAGGGCTACGAGCAGTACTTC; CDR3 protein: CASSLWPGEGYEQYF
J gene: TRBJ2-1; V gene: TRBV7-8; D gene: NA; clone size: NA; CDR3 DNA: TGTGCCAGCAGCTTTGATGGCGGGGACGGTGAGCAGTTCTTC; CDR3 protein: CASSFDGGDGEQFF
J gene: TRBJ2-1; V gene: TRBV4-1; D gene: TRBD2; clone size: NA; CDR3 DNA: TGCGCCAGCAGCCCGGGGACTAGCGGGAGTAAGTATGAGCAGTTCTTC; CDR3 protein: CASSPGTSGSKYEQFF
J gene: TRBJ2-7; V gene: TRBV18; D gene: TRBD1; clone size: once; CDR3 DNA: TGTGCCAGCTCGCCGGGACAGGGTCGGCGCTACGAGCAGTACTTC; CDR3 protein: CASSPGQGRRYEQYF
J gene: TRBJ1-6; V gene: TRBV19; D gene: NA; clone size: NA; CDR3 DNA: TGTGCCAGTAGACCGGGACAATTGGATTCACCCCTCCACTTT; CDR3 protein: CASRPGQLDSPLHF
J gene: TRBJ1-5; V gene: TRBV6-5; D gene: NA; clone size: once; CDR3 DNA: TGTGCCAGCAGTTACTCCCCAAATCAGCCCCAGCATTTT; CDR3 protein: CASSYSPNQPQHF
J gene: TRBJ2-7; V gene: TRBV18; D gene: TRBD1; clone size: NA; CDR3 DNA: TGTGCCAGCTCCTCAGGACAGGGGTCCTCCTACGAGCAGTACTTC; CDR3 protein: CASSSGQGSSYEQYF
J gene: TRBJ1-2; V gene: TRBV10-3; D gene: NA; clone size: NA; CDR3 DNA: TGTGCCATCTTGGGGGGGGAGGATGGCTACACCTTC; CDR3 protein: CAILGGEDGYTF